This T cell receptor (gamma chain) is from a study of Vδ1+ human thymocytes. The template was reverse-transcribed extracted RNA. Pooled V-gene forward primers with one constant-region reverse primer generated the CDR3 amplicons by multiplex PCR. TCRdb re-identified clones in the multiplex PCR reads via CATT. In the table there are around 30,000 gamma-chain clones, around 18% of which are singletons. The sorted cells were CD3+ Vdelta1+ Vdelta2- thymocytes from alphabeta-depleted thymus. Sorted Vdelta1+ thymocytes were roughly 96% to 99.6% pure. This clone has only a few counts. Its matching antigen is unknown. The CDR3 is 15 residues long. The J segment lost 11 bases and the V segment lost 0 bases, leaving 16 bases of the junction unmatched. The germline gives CDR1 EGSNGY, CDR2 YDSYNSKV. Study results and caveats: Thymic TRG and TRD repertoires appeared highly polyclonal. Despite high sort purity, roughly 20% of thymic T cell receptor delta sequences were Vdelta2. TRD repertoires were essentially private, unlike widely shared TRG clonotypes.

This receptor was obtained from a boy younger than two who had congenital heart surgery. This chain connects TRGV2 to TRGJ1 or TRGJ2. The specimen sequenced was Vdelta1+ gamma-delta thymocytes from the thymus. Subset of the sample: FACS-sorted CD3+ TCRalphabeta- TCRVdelta1+ TCRVdelta2- thymocytes. As DNA, the CDR3 is TGTGCCACCTGGGACGGGCTCCTACCGCTTTGTGAGAAACTCTTT. Translation gives CATWDGLLPLCEKLF.